The 27 T cell receptor beta chains given below trace back to one sample, sequenced in a study of blood T cell repertoires in COVID-19. Assay used: immunoSEQ multiplex PCR; TCRdb lists only in-frame clones, some missing. In the table there are fewer than 130,000 clones, roughly nine tenths of which are singletons. Sequencing was done on a sample of peripheral blood. The receptors shown here come from a human donor in a cohort sampled during active COVID-19.

J is TRBJ2-4 and V is TRBV6-5; 7 positions agree with TRBD2. CDR1 MNHEY and CDR2 SVGAGI come from the germline V gene. J was trimmed by 8 bases and V by 5 bases; bases with no gene match: 9. The CDR3 covers 14 residues. CDR3 nucleotide sequence: TGTGCCAGCAGTCCGGGGAGGGGTTGGGACATTCAGTACTTC. This sequence encodes CASSPGRGWDIQYF.

The rearrangement joins TRBV2 to TRBJ2-7, with 10 bases fitting TRBD1. The CDR3 spans 17 residues. Looked up from germline, CDR1 is SNHLY and CDR2 is FYNNEI. Losses at the gene ends were 1 base for V and 4 bases for J; bases not matched to a gene: 10. The CDR3 is CASSEVRDRGFRYEQYF. The CDR3, as DNA: TGTGCCAGCAGTGAAGTCCGGGACAGGGGTTTTCGGTACGAGCAGTACTTC.

The chain uses TRBV6-2 or TRBV6-3 and TRBJ2-1, with D possibly TRBD1 on 6 matching bases. Germline CDR1 reads MNHEY; CDR2 reads SVGEGT. The CDR3 sequence is 16 residues long. Deletions cut 0 bases from V and 1 base from J, with 10 bases between. CDR3 protein: CASSYSMGTSYNEQFF. In DNA form, the CDR3 reads TGTGCCAGCAGTTACTCAATGGGGACATCCTACAATGAGCAGTTCTTC.

This clone came up a few times. The gene calls are TRBV30 and TRBJ2-7; 7 positions agree with TRBD2. This CDR3 region has 15 residues. V dropped 3 bases and J dropped 6; count of bases not matched to a gene: 14. Germline V gene lookup returns CDR1 GTSNPN and CDR2 SVGIG (reference sequence). The DNA for the CDR3 is TGTGCCTGGAGCCCTTCCCCTAGCGGCCCCAGCGAGCAGTACTTC. It translates to CAWSPSPSGPSEQYF.

The gene calls are TRBV11-1 and TRBJ2-2; 7 nucleotides align to TRBD1. Trimming at V came to 6 bases and at J to 8 bases, leaving 9 bases not matched to a gene. Per the germline V gene, CDR1 is SGHAT and CDR2 is FQDESV (reference sequence). This CDR3 comprises 14 residues. CDR3 DNA: TGTGCCAGCAGTCCCTCGACAGGGTCGGGGGAGCTGTTTTTT. Protein sequence: CASSPSTGSGELFF. Variable domain in full (rest from reference TRBV11-1 and TRBJ2-2): EAEVAQSPRYKITEKSQAVAFWCDPISGHATLYWYRQILGQGPELLVQFQDESVVDDSQLPKDRFSAERLKGVDSTLKIQPAELGDSAMYLCASSPSTGSGELFFGEGSRLTVL.

The V gene is TRBV7-2, the J gene TRBJ2-1; 15 bases line up with TRBD2. This CDR3 is built from 18 residues. J lost 0 bases, V lost 4 bases, and 4 bases had no gene match. CDR1 is SGHTA, CDR2 FQGNSA, per germline. DNA of the CDR3: TGTGCCAGCAGCTCGGGACTAGCGGGAGGAAGCTCCTACAATGAGCAGTTCTTC. The encoded protein is CASSSGLAGGSSYNEQFF. Variable domain in full (rest from reference TRBV7-2 and TRBJ2-1): GAGVSQSPSNKVTEKGKDVELRCDPISGHTALYWYRQSLGQGLEFLIYFQGNSAPDKSGLPSDRFSAERTGGSVSTLTIQRTQQEDSAVYLCASSSGLAGGSSYNEQFFGPGTRLTVL.

The chain couples TRBV24-1 to TRBJ1-4, with 7 bases aligning to TRBD1. The CDR3 runs 21 residues. Germline CDR1 reads KGHDR; CDR2 reads SFDVKD. V lost 4 bases, J lost 4 bases, and 23 bases stayed unmatched. CDR3 coding DNA: TGTGCCACCAGTGACCGCGGAAAATCCGGACAGGCTAAGCTATTTAATGAAAAACTGTTTTTT. The encoded protein is CATSDRGKSGQAKLFNEKLFF.

CDR3 sequence reads: CASIDEQYF. CDR3 bases: TGTGCCAGCATAGACGAGCAGTACTTC. V gene TRBV28 combines with J gene TRBJ2-7; D call uncertain. The CDR3 has 9 residues. CDR1 is MDHEN and CDR2 is SYDVKM in the germline V gene. Trimming shortened V by 7 bases and J by 5 bases, and 3 bases separated the two germline ends.

This clone has just one count. J is TRBJ2-5 and V is TRBV6-2 or TRBV6-3; 8 nucleotides align to TRBD2. In germline, CDR1 is MNHEY, CDR2 SVGEGT. The CDR3 runs to 20 residues. J gave up 2 bases and V 0 bases, and 17 bases lay outside the gene matches. The CDR3 region has the DNA TGTGCCAGCAGTTACTCGACGTTGAAGCGGGAGAGACTCCCTCAAGAGACCCAGTACTTC. Protein sequence: CASSYSTLKRERLPQETQYF.

In its sample, this clone was seen once. One end of the junction fails to match germline, which may point to a read error. The chain links TRBV25-1 to TRBJ1-1; a weak D match, TRBD1 (5 bases). Germline CDR1 and CDR2: MGHDK and SYGVNS. The CDR3 loop spans 11 amino acids. The CDR3: CASRGKLGLDF. The CDR3 DNA reads TGTGCCAGCAGGGGCAAGCTGGGACTAGACTTT.

This clone was seen only a few times. The gene calls are TRBV5-1 and TRBJ1-5; TRBD1 aligns across 10 bases. Germline-derived CDR1 and CDR2 are SGHRS and YFSETQ. The CDR3 is 16 residues long. V lost 4 bases and J lost 2; bases outside the gene matches: 6. The CDR3 DNA sequence: TGCGCCAGCAGCCCCGCCGGGACAGGGGGCAATCAGCCCCAGCATTTT. This gives the protein CASSPAGTGGNQPQHF.

The V and J genes are TRBV6-2 or TRBV6-3 and TRBJ2-6; 8 bases match TRBD1. The CDR3 is 18 residues long. Unmatched junction bases numbered 7, after V lost 2 bases and J lost 1 base. From germline, CDR1 is MNHEY and CDR2 SVGEGT. In DNA, the CDR3 is TGTGCCAGCAGTTACCCAGGGGGCGCCGGGTCTGGGGCCAACGTCCTGACTTTC. It yields the protein CASSYPGGAGSGANVLTF.

Concerning this clone: One end of the junction does not line up with germline, which may come from a read error. The chain uses TRBV30 and TRBJ2-7, with 9 bases that match TRBD2. There are 12 residues in the CDR3. The germline V gene encodes CDR1 GTSNPN and CDR2 SVGIG (reference sequence). CDR3 residues: CAWSVTSGRSHF. CDR3 sequence (DNA): TGTGCCTGGAGTGTAACCAGCGGGAGGTCGCACTTC. The full variable domain, in which reference TRBV30 and TRBJ2-7 provide the parts outside the CDR3, is SQTIHQWPATLVQPVGSPLSLECTVEGTSNPNLYWYRQAAGRGLQLLFYSVGIGQISSEVPQNLSASRPQDRQFILSSKKLLLSDSGFYLCAWSVTSGRSHFGPGTRLTVT.

This clone was found a few times. The CDR3 protein is CASSILTGGDEQFF. CDR3 bases: TGTGCCAGCAGCATCTTGACAGGGGGAGATGAGCAGTTCTTC. V gene TRBV9 combines with J gene TRBJ2-1; 9 bases line up with TRBD1. CDR1 and CDR2 from the germline V gene are SGDLS and YYNGEE. The length of the CDR3 is 14 residues. The trim removed 4 bases at V and 8 bases at J, leaving 7 bases unmatched. Full variable domain (outside the CDR3, taken from reference TRBV9 and TRBJ2-1): DSGVTQTPKHLITATGQRVTLRCSPRSGDLSVYWYQQSLDQGLQFLIQYYNGEERAKGNILERFSAQQFPDLHSELNLSSLELGDSALYFCASSILTGGDEQFFGPGTRLTVL.

On this clone itself: Other DNA sequences in the same sample also yield this CDR3. The genes are TRBV9 and TRBJ1-3; weak D call: TRBD1 (5 bases). CDR1 and CDR2 from the germline V gene are SGDLS and YYNGEE. V was clipped by 0 bases and J by 1 base, with 8 bases between them. The CDR3 totals 15 residues. Written as DNA, the CDR3 is TGTGCCAGCAGCGTAGAAGGGGTTTCTGGAAACACCATATATTTT. Amino acids: CASSVEGVSGNTIYF.

J is TRBJ2-4 and V is TRBV19; TRBD2 matches at 8 bases. V shed 6 bases and J 2 bases; nucleotides not matched to a gene: 9. Looked up from germline, CDR1 is LNHDA and CDR2 is SQIVND (reference sequence). This CDR3 region has 16 residues. The CDR3 loop is CASRPAGGGTKNIQYF. DNA for the CDR3: TGTGCCAGTAGACCCGCGGGAGGCGGAACCAAAAACATTCAGTACTTC.

The chain recombines TRBV19 with TRBJ2-2; weak D call: TRBD1 (5 bases). Germline CDR1 LNHDA, CDR2 SQIVND (reference sequence). V gave up 5 bases and J gave up 3 bases, with 10 bases separating them. This CDR3 is built from 14 residues. Here the CDR3 DNA reads TGTGCCAGTAGTTCGGGCAGGGACACCGGGGAGCTGTTTTTT. Protein product: CASSSGRDTGELFF.

The chain has TRBV6-4 and TRBJ2-2, with 8 positions matching TRBD1. This CDR3 is 14 amino acids long. Losses at the gene ends were 5 bases for V and 3 bases for J; bases not matched to a gene: 2. Germline CDR1 MRHNA, CDR2 SNTAGT. The CDR3 spells CASSQGAYTGELFF. CDR3 DNA sequence: TGTGCCAGCAGTCAGGGGGCCTACACCGGGGAGCTGTTTTTT.

V usage is TRBV5-1 and J usage is TRBJ2-2; TRBD1 agrees at 8 bases. The germline V gene encodes CDR1 SGHRS and CDR2 YFSETQ. V lost 4 bases and J lost 3; bases outside the gene matches: 14. The CDR3 spans 18 residues. The CDR3 bases are TGCGCCAGCAGCCCGCGGACAGGGTATTATATTGACACCGGGGAGCTGTTTTTT. Its protein is CASSPRTGYYIDTGELFF.

This chain uses TRBV18 with TRBJ1-5; tentatively, D is TRBD1 (5 bases). CDR3 length: 15 amino acids. The V end lost 4 bases, the J end lost 2 bases, and 12 bases lay between the germline ends. Germline-derived CDR1 and CDR2 are KGHSH and LQKENI. This CDR3 is CASSLEGSGNQPQHF. The DNA of the CDR3 is TGTGCCAGCTCACTGGAGGGGTCGGGCAATCAGCCCCAGCATTTT.

The chain carries TRBV18 and TRBJ2-7, with 7 positions matching TRBD1. Germline CDR1 is KGHSH and CDR2 is LQKENI. This CDR3 spans 15 amino acids. J was trimmed by 0 bases and V by 8 bases; bases with no gene match: 10. The CDR3 loop is CASSSTGAISYEQYF. In DNA, the CDR3 is TGTGCCAGCAGTAGCACAGGGGCTATCTCCTACGAGCAGTACTTC.

The V and J genes are TRBV5-6 and TRBJ1-4; D is possibly TRBD1 (5 bases). V dropped 4 bases and J dropped 3 bases, with 13 bases sitting between them. The germline V gene has CDR1 SGHDT and CDR2 YYEEEE. This CDR3 has 15 residues. In DNA, the CDR3 is TGTGCCAGCAGCCCGGGGACTTGGGCTAATGAAAAACTGTTTTTT. It is translated as CASSPGTWANEKLFF.

The V and J genes are TRBV7-2 and TRBJ2-3; perhaps TRBD1 as D (5 bases). Germline V lookup: CDR1 SGHTA, CDR2 FQGNSA. Trimming removed 2 bases at V and 2 bases at J, with 11 bases between. This CDR3 is built from 15 residues. In DNA form, the CDR3 reads TGTGCCAGCAGCTTAATGTCACAGGTCACAGATACGCAGTATTTT. This gives the protein CASSLMSQVTDTQYF.

The rearrangement uses TRBV5-1 and TRBJ1-1, with D possibly being TRBD1 (5 bases). CDR1 and CDR2 (germline): SGHRS, YFSETQ. Trimming cost V 4 bases and J 4 bases, with 17 bases left between them. This CDR3 spans 15 amino acids. CDR3 DNA: TGCGCCAGCAGCATTACCGCGGGGGTCCCCACTGAAGCTTTCTTT. Protein: CASSITAGVPTEAFF.

The rearrangement joins TRBV21-1 to TRBJ1-5; TRBD1 is the table's D call and was not checked against the DNA. TRBV21-1 is a pseudogene locus. The length of the CDR3 is 17 residues. CDR3 in amino acids: CASSPAIRDRYNQPQHF. CDR3 sequence (DNA): TGTGCCAGCAGTCCAGCGATCCGGGACAGGTACAATCAGCCCCAGCATTTT.

The rearrangement uses TRBV28 and TRBJ2-1; tentative D call: TRBD1 (7 bases). From germline, CDR1 is MDHEN and CDR2 SYDVKM. V was clipped by 3 bases and J by 2 bases, with 14 bases between them. The CDR3 sequence is 16 residues long. DNA of the CDR3: TGTGCCAGCAGTTTTATCGGAGGGGGCGCCTACAATGAGCAGTTCTTC. It encodes CASSFIGGGAYNEQFF.

CDR3 region: CASSYYRLAGRDYNEQFF. CDR3 sequence (DNA): TGTGCCAGCAGTTACTATCGACTAGCGGGAAGGGACTACAATGAGCAGTTCTTC. V usage is TRBV6-2 or TRBV6-3 and J usage is TRBJ2-1, with TRBD2 identical over 11 bases. The V gene's germline CDR1 is MNHEY and CDR2 SVGEGT. The CDR3 runs to 18 residues. V lost 1 base and J lost 3; bases outside the gene matches: 8.